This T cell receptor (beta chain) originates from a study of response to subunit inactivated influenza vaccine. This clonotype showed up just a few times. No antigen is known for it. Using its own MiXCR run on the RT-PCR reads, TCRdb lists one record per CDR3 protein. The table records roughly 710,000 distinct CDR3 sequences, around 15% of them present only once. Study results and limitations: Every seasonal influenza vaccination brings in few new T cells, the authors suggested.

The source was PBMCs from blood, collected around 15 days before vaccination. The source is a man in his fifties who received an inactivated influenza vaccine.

CDR3 protein: CAISGRGALISGANVLTF. As DNA, the CDR3 is TGTGCCATCAGTGGTCGTGGGGCGCTGATCTCTGGGGCCAACGTCCTGACTTTC. The chain couples TRBV10-3 to TRBJ2-6, with a weak D call TRBD1 (5 bases). Trimming cost V 4 bases and J 0 bases, with 16 bases left between them. Per germline, CDR1 ENHRY and CDR2 SYGVKD. The CDR3 totals 18 residues.